This entry concerns a single T cell receptor beta chain. Its antigen is unknown. CDR3 length equals 12 residues. Germline V gene sequence: CDR1 SQVTM, CDR2 ANQGSEA. V lost 6 bases and J 6 bases, leaving 13 bases between the germline ends. This sample is drawn from a study of blood T cells in healthy people across ages. At the level of the study: Through template switching, about one barcoded beta molecule was captured per two T cells, as measured in model experiments.

Alongside a J-beta primer mix, a sample-barcoded 5' primer served in a second PCR lasting 7 to 11 cycles. Each of the samples gave a minimum of 2.5 million paired-end reads that contained CDR3. Via MiXCR, TCRdb re-called the 5' RACE reads, giving one row per CDR3 protein. This repertoire shows some 370,000 distinct CDR3 sequences, approximately 52% found once; its top ten account for 51%. Findings of the study overall: Age advanced and TCR beta diversity per million T cells fell, roughly linearly.

Material for sequencing was blood. J is TRBJ2-3 and V is TRBV29-1, with D unclear. The sequence derives from a man aged 55-75 years in good health. The CDR3 loop is CSVDIIVDTQYF. DNA of the CDR3: TGCAGCGTCGATATAATCGTTGATACGCAGTATTTT.